This note documents a single TCR beta chain sequence. Its antigen specificity is not known. Base quality data are lacking; no much larger clone is found one base away. The data derive from a study of T cell responses to AZD1222 COVID-19 vaccine (dated by TCRdb to the early 2020s). Regarding the study in general: AZD1222 recipients with second doses at about 4 weeks or about 12 weeks were pooled, because spike-specific TCR depth and breadth did not differ between schedules. A total of approximately 240 trial participants underwent TCR sequencing, of whom about 200 received two doses of AZD1222 and about 26 received two doses of the MenACWY control vaccine. Trial participants were enrolled by age into subgroups of 18-55, 56-69 and 70-plus years, and around 150, 29 and 61 TCR-sequenced participants, respectively, were included in these subgroups.

The time point label corresponds to: baseline before first vaccination. Vaccinee samples were obtained from the UK trials COV001 and COV002, which included a single-blind randomized controlled phase 2/3 trial of AZD1222 (ChAdOx1 nCoV-19) in healthy adults. For TCRbeta chain sequencing, PBMC samples from trial participants were taken at day 0 and at day 28 after the second dose. The CDR3 regions of human TCRbeta chains were analyzed by immunosequencing. Concerning the study's data processing: Repertoire TCRs were matched against a reference library of SARS-CoV-2-specific TCRs generated with the MIRA antigen-specificity platform. Breadth meant the fraction of unique TCRs that were SARS-CoV-2-associated, whereas depth meant the fraction of total T cells that were SARS-CoV-2-associated. Using the MIRA data, each spike-specific TCR was assigned both to the spike region to which the TCR was reactive and to a CD4 or CD8 class. Log10-transformed breadth and depth values were compared by one-way ANOVA with Sidak's multiple comparisons tests. In TCRdb, the immuneACCESS table is reduced to in-frame sequences with V and J assigned. These tables do not hold every clone; where another copy was compared, an unresolved V gene accounts for under half, and the others remain unexplained. That table is the source of V, J and clone size, and D and trimming were worked out from the DNA. A total of about 150,000 clones appear in this sample, 94% of them only once. The ten largest clones add up to roughly 1.3% of the sample.

V was cut back by 5 bases and J by 3 bases, leaving a gap of 7 bases between them. Looking up the germline V gene yields CDR1 SGHDN and CDR2 FVKESK. There are 13 amino acids in the CDR3, from cysteine to phenylalanine inclusive. Only the CDR3 DNA is retained, 39 bases long and in frame from the first base. Findings and caveats that apply to the study as a whole: Reportedly, almost half of the unique spike-specific TCRs recognized epitopes lying outside the regions that are mutated in the B.1.351 and B.1.1.7 variants. Because no day 14 peak-response samples were available, repertoires were characterized only after the peak T cell response. The 56-69-year group was small, and its depth increase did not reach significance, likely because of low power. CD4 TCRs associated with the vaccine covered the entire spike protein, and the dominant responses were in regions 160-218 and 743-854. Conclusions about previously exposed vaccinees are limited, since just 6 or 7 AZD1222 recipients were seropositive for SARS-CoV-2 at baseline. Participants were mostly white British, with more females than males. The authors suggested clonal diversity may have been underestimated. After two AZD1222 doses, both the breadth and the depth of spike-specific TCRs were significantly higher than at day 0 and than in MenACWY recipients.

This clonotype was sampled from an adult in good health. The sequencing here drew on peripheral blood, taken on day 0 of AZD1222 vaccination. The sequence joins TRBV14 to TRBJ2-2, with no reliable assignment of the D segment. This receptor has the CDR3 CASSSYDTGELFF. The sequenced DNA: TGTGCCAGCAGCTCTTACGACACCGGGGAGCTGTTTTTT.